The source of this TCR beta chain is a study of T cell responses to AZD1222 COVID-19 vaccine (dated by TCRdb to about 2021). Describing the broader study: A total of 230 to 250 trial participants underwent TCR sequencing, of whom under 220 had received two doses of AZD1222 and some 26 had received two doses of the MenACWY control vaccine. Enrollment into the trials was organized by age into subgroups of 18-55, 56-69 and 70-plus years, and those subgroups contained roughly 140, 27 and 60 TCR-sequenced participants, respectively. On the study overall, not on this receptor specifically: Because no samples from the day 14 peak response were available, repertoires could be characterized only after the peak T cell response. Conclusions about previously exposed vaccinees are limited, since just five to seven AZD1222 recipients were seropositive for SARS-CoV-2 at baseline. Reportedly, almost half of the unique spike-specific TCRs recognized epitopes lying outside the regions that are mutated in the B.1.351 and B.1.1.7 variants. Most participants were white British and females outnumbered males, and the authors suggested that clonal diversity may have been underestimated. The 56-69-year group was small, and its depth increase did not reach significance, likely because of low power. Vaccine-associated CD4 TCRs spanned the whole spike protein, with dominant responses in regions 160-218 and 743-854. Spike-specific TCR breadth and depth rose significantly after two AZD1222 doses compared with day 0 and with MenACWY recipients.

The CDR3 regions of human TCRbeta chains were analyzed by immunosequencing. The paper's processing steps were these. Repertoire TCRs were checked for matches against a reference library of SARS-CoV-2-specific TCRs that had been generated using the MIRA antigen-specificity platform. Breadth was defined as the fraction of unique TCRs that were SARS-CoV-2-associated, and depth was defined as the fraction of total T cells that were SARS-CoV-2-associated. Using the MIRA data, each spike-specific TCR was mapped to the spike region that the TCR reacts to and placed in a CD4 or CD8 class. Log10-transformed breadth and depth values were compared by one-way ANOVA with Sidak's multiple comparisons tests. This immuneACCESS table, as held by TCRdb, lists in-frame sequences with V and J called but not all clones. Of the missing ones, under half trace to an unresolved V gene in checked studies; the others have no known cause. D and trimming come from the DNA, and the V and J calls and clone size come from that table. This sample comprises fewer than 180,000 clones, 80% to 95% of them detected only once. The leading ten clones occupy 3% to 3.5% of the sample.

The time point label here, explained by the study, means: about 28 days (+/-7) after the second vaccine dose. AZD1222 recipients with second doses at about 4 weeks or about 12 weeks were pooled, because spike-specific TCR depth and breadth did not differ between schedules. Vaccinee samples came from UK trials COV001 and COV002, including a single-blind randomized controlled phase 2/3 trial of AZD1222 (ChAdOx1 nCoV-19) in healthy adults. For TCRbeta chain sequencing, PBMC samples were collected from trial participants at day 0 and at day 28 after the second dose. On this clone itself: What antigen it recognizes has not been identified. No much larger clone is present one base from it, and per-base qualities are unavailable.

CDR1 and CDR2 are read off the germline V gene (reference sequence) as WNHNN and SYGVQD. The junction carries 4 bases between V and J, which are trimmed by 2 bases and 5 bases respectively. The CDR3 runs 12 residues from the cysteine to the phenylalanine. Of all the DNA, just the CDR3 is kept, 36 bases in frame from base 1. The clonotype originates from an adult who received the AZD1222 COVID-19 vaccine. Sample: peripheral blood, taken 28 days after the second AZD1222 dose. Recombination joined TRBV10-1 with TRBJ1-5; there is no confident call for the D gene. The DNA reads TGCGCCAGCAGTGAGGCCCATCAGCCCCAGCATTTT. It is translated as CASSEAHQPQHF.